The rows below give T cell receptor beta chains drawn from one sample of a study of shared clonotypes between healthy human individuals. Method: immunoSEQ multiplex PCR; TCRdb's copy keeps in-frame clones and lacks some. This repertoire shows about a million clones, over 75% found once; its top ten account for roughly 1.5%. Sequenced input: memory CD4+ T cells sorted from blood. Receptors were obtained from a man younger than 35 in good health. The conserved cysteine and the conserved F or W are not part of the CDR3 here.

j_gene: TRBJ2-7; v_gene: TRBV30; CDR3aa: AWSLEVGVAYEQY
j_gene: TRBJ1-6; v_gene: TRBV6-1; CDR3aa: ASSSFSNSPLH
j_gene: TRBJ1-5; v_gene: TRBV15; CDR3aa: ATSIQVNQPQH
j_gene: TRBJ1-6; v_gene: TRBV6-5; CDR3aa: ASSRTGGSPLH
j_gene: TRBJ1-3; v_gene: TRBV18; CDR3aa: ASSPRAAQGNTIY
j_gene: TRBJ2-1; v_gene: TRBV4-3; CDR3aa: ASSQDMINEQF
j_gene: TRBJ1-5; v_gene: TRBV7-9; CDR3aa: ASSADGSNQPQH
j_gene: TRBJ2-5; v_gene: TRBV19; CDR3aa: ASSIEVAGGRVETQY
j_gene: TRBJ1-1; v_gene: TRBV5-8; CDR3aa: ASSLTPTTEAF
j_gene: TRBJ1-2; v_gene: TRBV18; CDR3aa: ASSPYERTGHYT
j_gene: TRBJ2-6; v_gene: TRBV10-1; CDR3aa: ASSESPASNVLT
j_gene: TRBJ1-1; v_gene: TRBV19; CDR3aa: ASSISAGTTEAF
j_gene: TRBJ2-1; v_gene: TRBV10-3; CDR3aa: AISVNGGDNEQF
j_gene: TRBJ1-2; v_gene: TRBV10-1; CDR3aa: GEVAEHYGYT
j_gene: TRBJ1-1; v_gene: TRBV18; CDR3aa: ASSRTGDHTEAF
j_gene: TRBJ1-2; v_gene: TRBV6-1; CDR3aa: ASSSTRLYGYT
j_gene: TRBJ2-1; v_gene: TRBV5-5; CDR3aa: ASSLEGGYNEQF
j_gene: TRBJ2-1; v_gene: TRBV10-2; CDR3aa: ASSARQGGQF
j_gene: TRBJ1-5; v_gene: TRBV2; CDR3aa: ASSGTGGRQPQH
j_gene: TRBJ1-4; v_gene: TRBV4-3; CDR3aa: ASSQDGQGVNEKLF
j_gene: TRBJ1-6; v_gene: TRBV6-6; CDR3aa: ASSYDSYNSPLH
j_gene: TRBJ2-7; v_gene: TRBV6-1; CDR3aa: ASTGGQGNYEQY
j_gene: TRBJ1-2; v_gene: TRBV5-4; CDR3aa: ASTPKKAGSNYGYT
j_gene: TRBJ2-3; v_gene: TRBV5-4; CDR3aa: ASSLKTGGFITDTQY
j_gene: TRBJ2-5; v_gene: TRBV9; CDR3aa: ASSSGLAETQY
j_gene: TRBJ2-5; v_gene: TRBV27; CDR3aa: ASSSSGTGGVETQY
j_gene: TRBJ2-3; v_gene: TRBV7-9; CDR3aa: ASSLSSSGITDTQY
j_gene: TRBJ1-6; v_gene: TRBV10-3; CDR3aa: AIGGRDGNSPLH